This is a list of T cell receptor beta chains from one sample in a study of T-cell reconstitution after alpha-beta-depleted transplantation in children. TCRdb called the PCR reads again in MiXCR, with one record for every CDR3 protein. The top ten hold 1.1% of the sample, which has hundreds of thousands of distinct CDR3 sequences, around 17% seen once. Here the sequenced sample was PBMCs from the stem cell graft donor, taken from the stem cell graft. The receptors shown here come from a human donor who donated a stem cell graft to a child with acute myeloid leukemia. Each CDR3 is given with its conserved first and last residue. Each record gives: D gene, V gene, J gene, clone size, CDR3 protein, CDR3 DNA. D genes are given only for firm matches. Clone sizes are given selectively: once, few, many, or a class where the clone is expanded.

TRBD1	TRBV24-1	TRBJ2-3	NA	CATSGRDRTLATQYF	TGTGCCACCAGTGGACGGGACAGGACGTTGGCTACGCAGTATTTT
NA	TRBV28	TRBJ2-1	NA	CASSLRQLGGREQFF	TGTGCCAGCAGTTTACGGCAGTTGGGGGGGCGTGAGCAGTTCTTC
NA	TRBV28	TRBJ1-2	few	CASRGGRGYGYTF	TGTGCCAGCAGGGGCGGCAGAGGCTATGGCTACACCTTC
NA	TRBV12-3/TRBV12-4	TRBJ2-2	NA	CASIGALGAGELFF	TGTGCCAGCATAGGGGCCTTGGGGGCCGGGGAGCTGTTTTTT
TRBD1	TRBV27	TRBJ2-7	NA	CASSLASQGDVTYEQYF	TGTGCCAGCAGTTTGGCATCACAGGGGGATGTCACCTACGAGCAGTACTTC
NA	TRBV12-3/TRBV12-4	TRBJ2-3	few	CASSLGRPLGTDTQYF	TGTGCCAGCAGTCTGGGACGCCCCCTCGGCACAGATACGCAGTATTTT
NA	TRBV4-3	TRBJ2-7	many	CASSQDKGVGEQYF	TGCGCCAGCAGCCAAGATAAGGGGGTCGGCGAGCAGTACTTC
TRBD1	TRBV7-9	TRBJ1-4	NA	CASKGQPNEKLFF	TGTGCCAGCAAGGGACAGCCTAATGAAAAACTGTTTTTT
TRBD2	TRBV10-3	TRBJ2-2	NA	CAISEQTSGAFLNTGELFF	TGTGCCATCAGTGAGCAGACTAGCGGGGCCTTCCTGAACACCGGGGAGCTGTTTTTT
TRBD2	TRBV6-4	TRBJ2-3	many	CASSDSDSGGIDTQYF	TGTGCCAGCAGTGACTCGGATAGCGGGGGAATAGATACGCAGTATTTT
TRBD2	TRBV20-1	TRBJ2-1	few	CSARAEAGGYNEQFF	TGCAGTGCTAGAGCGGAAGCGGGGGGGTACAATGAGCAGTTCTTC
TRBD1	TRBV7-9	TRBJ2-5	NA	CASSTGTGDREPQYF	TGTGCCAGCTCCACGGGGACAGGGGATCGAGAGCCCCAGTACTTC
TRBD2	TRBV20-1	TRBJ2-7	NA	CSARQAGGTYEQYF	TGCAGTGCTCGACAGGCGGGGGGGACCTACGAGCAGTACTTC
NA	TRBV20-1	TRBJ2-1	NA	CSAPSQGRNEQFF	TGCAGTGCTCCGTCACAGGGTAGGAATGAGCAGTTCTTC
TRBD2	TRBV6-5	TRBJ2-3	many	CASSYSVAGVVTDTQYF	TGTGCCAGCAGTTACTCGGTAGCGGGGGTAGTCACAGATACGCAGTATTTT
NA	TRBV21-1	TRBJ2-3	NA	CASSKDLAGSHSGTDTQYF	TGTGCCAGCAGCAAAGATCTAGCGGGGTCCCACTCGGGCACAGATACGCAGTATTTT
NA	TRBV12-3/TRBV12-4	TRBJ2-5	many	CASLGPGLSKETQYF	TGTGCCAGTCTTGGGCCAGGGCTCAGCAAAGAGACCCAGTACTTC
NA	TRBV12-3/TRBV12-4	TRBJ1-5	once	CASSFGRFSGRYDQPQHF	TGTGCCAGCAGTTTTGGGCGATTTTCCGGACGATATGATCAGCCCCAGCATTTT
TRBD2	TRBV11-1	TRBJ2-1	few	CASSGEGTSSYNEQFF	TGTGCCAGCAGCGGGGAGGGGACTAGCTCCTACAATGAGCAGTTCTTC
TRBD1	TRBV12-3/TRBV12-4	TRBJ2-3	NA	CASSLMGQHRTDTQYF	TGTGCCAGCAGTCTAATGGGACAGCACCGCACAGATACGCAGTATTTT
TRBD1	TRBV20-1	TRBJ1-4	NA	CSARDFRGIEKLFF	TGCAGTGCTAGAGATTTCAGGGGGATTGAAAAACTGTTTTTT
TRBD2	TRBV20-1	TRBJ2-2	NA	CSAGTSGGARIGELFF	TGCAGTGCTGGGACTAGCGGGGGGGCCAGGATCGGGGAGCTGTTTTTT
TRBD1	TRBV5-6	TRBJ1-2	NA	CASNRQGARYGYTF	TGTGCCAGCAACCGACAGGGGGCTAGATATGGCTACACCTTC
NA	TRBV7-2	TRBJ1-3	NA	CASSLGGFGNTIYF	TGTGCCAGCAGCTTAGGAGGGTTTGGAAACACCATATATTTT
NA	TRBV5-1	TRBJ2-1	once	CASIEGGNLSDEQFF	TGCGCCAGCATTGAGGGGGGGAATCTTTCGGATGAGCAGTTCTTC
NA	TRBV7-9	TRBJ1-5	NA	CASSGDSYSNQPQHF	TGTGCCAGCAGCGGTGACAGTTATAGCAATCAGCCCCAGCATTTT
NA	TRBV20-1	TRBJ1-1	many	CSAGDWKAFF	TGCAGTGCGGGGGACTGGAAGGCTTTCTTT
NA	TRBV7-7	TRBJ2-2	few	CASSLIRGSNTGELFF	TGTGCCAGCAGCTTAATCCGGGGCTCGAACACCGGGGAGCTGTTTTTT
TRBD1	TRBV7-2	TRBJ2-5	NA	CASSSRTGGMETQYF	TGTGCCAGCAGCTCCAGGACAGGGGGCATGGAGACCCAGTACTTC
NA	TRBV6-2/TRBV6-3	TRBJ1-6	NA	CASRSAYRSNSPLHF	TGTGCCAGCAGGTCCGCATACAGAAGTAATTCACCCCTCCACTTT
NA	TRBV15	TRBJ2-7	few	CATSREGWYEQYF	TGTGCCACCAGCAGAGAGGGGTGGTACGAGCAGTACTTC
NA	TRBV12-3/TRBV12-4	TRBJ2-5	many	CASIAAYQETQYF	TGTGCCAGCATCGCCGCGTACCAAGAGACCCAGTACTTC
NA	TRBV28	TRBJ1-2	NA	CACKTAAWDGYTF	TGTGCCTGCAAGACTGCCGCGTGGGATGGCTACACCTTC
NA	TRBV5-1	TRBJ1-4	few	CASRQENEKLFF	TGCGCCAGCCGACAGGAGAATGAAAAACTGTTTTTT
NA	TRBV13	TRBJ2-5	NA	CASSFFGTEQETQYF	TGTGCCAGCAGCTTTTTCGGGACGGAGCAAGAGACCCAGTACTTC
NA	TRBV5-1	TRBJ1-6	few	CASSLDTTYSPLHF	TGCGCCAGCAGCTTGGACACAACGTATTCACCCCTCCACTTT
TRBD2	TRBV12-3/TRBV12-4	TRBJ2-1	NA	CASSPVSGDYNEQFF	TGTGCCAGCAGTCCCGTTAGCGGGGATTACAATGAGCAGTTCTTC
NA	TRBV4-3	TRBJ1-1	NA	CASSQEGWGRGTEAFF	TGCGCCAGCAGCCAAGAGGGGTGGGGTCGGGGGACTGAAGCTTTCTTT
NA	TRBV20-1	TRBJ1-3	many	CSASEGSRTSGNTIYF	TGCAGTGCTAGTGAGGGTAGCAGAACCTCTGGAAACACCATATATTTT
NA	TRBV6-1	TRBJ1-2	many	CASSPPPGRGYGYTF	TGTGCCAGCAGTCCACCTCCGGGACGGGGATATGGCTACACCTTC